The 31 T cell receptor beta chains presented below share a single source sample, sequenced in a study of blood T cells in healthy people across ages. With a J-beta primer mix and a sample-barcoded 5' primer, a second PCR ran about 6 to 11 cycles. TCRdb re-called the 5' RACE reads with MiXCR, one entry per CDR3 protein. Found here are around 1.5 million distinct CDR3 sequences, roughly 59% of them singletons; the top ten hold over 5.5%. Sequencing was carried out using blood. Source of these receptors: a man between 18 and 35 years old in good health.

CDR3 DNA sequence: TGCAGTGCTAGAGATCCCGCAGGAGGGATGTCACCCCTCCACTTT. Translated, it gives CSARDPAGGMSPLHF. The rearrangement joins TRBV20-1 to TRBJ1-6; no definite D call. Looked up from germline, CDR1 is DFQATT and CDR2 is SNEGSKA (reference sequence). V was pared by 0 bases and J by 10 bases, with 16 bases between. This CDR3 is built from 15 residues.

The V call is TRBV7-6, the J call TRBJ2-4, with 7 bases that match TRBD1. The J call may be wrong; the DNA end is better matched by TRBJ2-7. The CDR3 is 14 residues long. From germline, CDR1 is SGHVS and CDR2 FNYEAQ. CDR3 DNA sequence: TGTGCCAGCAGCCGGGGACAGTGGTACTACGAGCAGTACTTC. This sequence encodes CASSRGQWYYEQYF.

This clonotype was counted between two and nine times. The chain recombines TRBV7-2 with TRBJ1-4; D is possibly TRBD1 (6 bases). V was cut by 6 bases and J by 3 bases, with 14 bases left in between. Germline CDR1 and CDR2: SGHTA and FQGNSA. The CDR3 totals 15 residues. CDR3 protein: CASRPTGPPNEKLFF. The CDR3 coding sequence is TGTGCCAGCAGACCCACAGGGCCCCCTAATGAAAAACTGTTTTTT. Complete variable domain (other parts from reference TRBV7-2 and TRBJ1-4): GAGVSQSPSNKVTEKGKDVELRCDPISGHTALYWYRQSLGQGLEFLIYFQGNSAPDKSGLPSDRFSAERTGGSVSTLTIQRTQQEDSAVYLCASRPTGPPNEKLFFGSGTQLSVL.

V usage is TRBV9 and J usage is TRBJ2-7; D uncertain. Trimming cost V 0 bases and J 2 bases, with 9 bases left between them. From germline, CDR1 is SGDLS and CDR2 YYNGEE. The length of the CDR3 is 14 residues. The CDR3 DNA reads TGTGCCAGCAGCGTAGGGCAAATCGCCTACGAGCAGTACTTC. Protein product: CASSVGQIAYEQYF.

This clonotype was seen only a few times. The CDR3 DNA sequence: TGTGCCAGCAGCCCAGACAGGGGGTACGAGACCCAGTACTTC. It specifies CASSPDRGYETQYF. This rearrangement joins TRBV11-2 to TRBJ2-7; the match to TRBD1 covers 9 bases. The DNA end lines up better with TRBJ2-5; the J call may be wrong. The CDR3 contains 14 residues. CDR1 and CDR2 from the germline V gene are SGHAT and FQNNGV.

The CDR3 sequence: CASSQDYTGGIIEKLFF. For the CDR3, the DNA is TGCGCCAGCAGCCAAGATTACACGGGAGGGATTATTGAAAAACTGTTTTTT. The V gene is TRBV4-1, the J gene TRBJ1-4; D is ambiguous. The germline V gene encodes CDR1 MGHRA and CDR2 YSYEKL. The V and J ends lost 0 bases and 7 bases respectively, with 18 bases between them. The CDR3 consists of 17 residues.

The sample holds a few counts of this clonotype. J is TRBJ2-3 and V is TRBV20-1; D is unresolved. V dropped 2 bases and J dropped 5 bases, with 8 bases sitting between them. The CDR3 extends over 12 amino acids. Germline V CDR1 and CDR2: DFQATT, SNEGSKA (reference sequence). The CDR3 region is CSARFGGDTQYF. The CDR3 DNA reads TGCAGTGCTAGATTCGGTGGAGATACGCAGTATTTT.

A remark on this clonotype: One end of the junction is discordant with germline, which a read error may explain. The chain couples TRBV5-6 to TRBJ2-3; a weak D match, TRBD2 (5 bases). Per the germline V gene, CDR1 is SGHDT and CDR2 is YYEEEE. The CDR3 runs to 13 residues. The CDR3 DNA reads as TGTGCCTGCAGCACGGACTTCACAGATACGCAGTATTTT. Its translation: CACSTDFTDTQYF.

CDR3 loop: CAISDLPGTSGADTQYF. CDR3 DNA: TGTGCCATCAGTGACCTACCCGGGACTAGTGGAGCAGATACGCAGTATTTT. The chain is built from TRBV10-3 and TRBJ2-3; 8 nucleotides line up with TRBD2. This CDR3 is 17 amino acids long. CDR1 is ENHRY, CDR2 SYGVKD, per germline. V was clipped by 3 bases and J by 4 bases; unmatched bases: 12.

The V gene is TRBV29-1, the J gene TRBJ2-3; 7 positions agree with TRBD1. CDR3 size: 15 residues. The germline V gene encodes CDR1 SQVTM and CDR2 ANQGSEA. V shed 6 bases and J 3 bases; nucleotides not matched to a gene: 12. The CDR3 DNA is TGCAGCGTAGAACTGACAGGGTCGGGGACAGATACGCAGTATTTT. Residues: CSVELTGSGTDTQYF.

The V call is TRBV7-9, the J call TRBJ2-5; perhaps TRBD2 as D (6 bases). CDR3 length: 17 amino acids. Germline CDR1 reads SEHNR; CDR2 reads FQNEAQ (reference sequence). V shed 6 bases and J shed 0 bases, with 20 bases lying between them. The CDR3 coding sequence is TGTGCCAGCAGTACCGGGGGTAGCCTAAGGTACCAAGAGACCCAGTACTTC. This encodes CASSTGGSLRYQETQYF. The whole variable domain, filled in from reference TRBV7-9 and TRBJ2-5, reads DTGVSQNPRHKITKRGQNVTFRCDPISEHNRLYWYRQTLGQGPEFLTYFQNEAQLEKSRLLSDRFSAERPKGSFSTLEIQRTEQGDSAMYLCASSTGGSLRYQETQYFGPGTRLLVL.

The genes are TRBV7-9 and TRBJ2-7; D uncertain. CDR1 is SEHNR and CDR2 is FQNEAQ in the germline V gene (reference sequence). V lost 8 bases and J lost 0, with 8 bases in between. This CDR3 spans 12 amino acids. CDR3: CASGIGSYEQYF. Here the CDR3 DNA reads TGTGCCAGCGGCATTGGCTCCTACGAGCAGTACTTC.

This chain joins TRBV2 and TRBJ1-2; D perhaps matches TRBD1 (5 bases). Germline CDR1 reads SNHLY; CDR2 reads FYNNEI. This CDR3 has 14 residues. The V and J ends lost 5 bases and 6 bases respectively, with 16 bases between them. The CDR3 DNA follows: TGTGCCAGCAGTTTTTCCGGGGGAAGGAATGGCTACACCTTC. Amino acids: CASSFSGGRNGYTF.

This chain joins TRBV20-1 and TRBJ1-5; D gene uncertain. Trimming removed 0 bases at V and 3 bases at J, with 9 bases between. CDR1 and CDR2 from the germline V gene are DFQATT and SNEGSKA (reference sequence). The CDR3 extends over 14 amino acids. The CDR3 DNA reads as TGCAGTGCTAGAGACCCTCTTACCAATCAGCCCCAGCATTTT. Translating gives CSARDPLTNQPQHF.

The chain employs TRBV7-2 and TRBJ1-5; weak D call: TRBD1 (6 bases). The ends were cut back, 5 bases at V and 7 bases at J, with 15 bases in the middle. The CDR3 has 14 residues. From germline, CDR1 is SGHTA and CDR2 FQGNSA. The CDR3 reads CASSPIRQDQPQHF. The CDR3 DNA reads TGTGCCAGCAGCCCAATAAGACAGGACCAGCCCCAGCATTTT. The complete variable domain, with remaining parts taken from reference TRBV7-2 and TRBJ1-5, reads GAGVSQSPSNKVTEKGKDVELRCDPISGHTALYWYRQSLGQGLEFLIYFQGNSAPDKSGLPSDRFSAERTGGSVSTLTIQRTQQEDSAVYLCASSPIRQDQPQHFGDGTRLSIL.

The J gene is TRBJ1-1, the V gene TRBV11-2; D is perhaps TRBD1 (5 bases). The V gene lost 1 base and the J gene lost 4 bases, with 13 bases spanning the gap. CDR1 SGHAT and CDR2 FQNNGV come from the germline V gene. The CDR3 extends over 15 amino acids. CDR3 residues: CASSLGPWGGTEAFF. As DNA, the CDR3 is TGTGCCAGCAGCTTAGGCCCCTGGGGCGGCACTGAAGCTTTCTTT.

As DNA, the CDR3 is TGTGCCAGCAGCCAAGTTTATGGGACTAATTCACCCCTCCACTTT. Amino acid sequence: CASSQVYGTNSPLHF. This chain uses TRBV4-2 with TRBJ1-6; perhaps TRBD1 as D (5 bases). V was clipped by 1 base and J by 6 bases, with 10 bases between them. CDR1 and CDR2 from the germline V gene are LGHNA and YNFKEQ. This CDR3 is built from 15 residues.

This chain links TRBV4-1 with TRBJ2-1; 7 nucleotides agree with TRBD1. The J call is doubtful: the DNA matches TRBJ2-7 better. The CDR3 length is 17 residues. From germline, CDR1 is MGHRA and CDR2 YSYEKL. In DNA form, the CDR3 reads TGCGCCAGCAGCCAAGAAATGAACAGGGGTTATTTCTACGAGCAGTACTTC. Translating gives CASSQEMNRGYFYEQYF.

The rearrangement joins TRBV6-6 to TRBJ2-1; 8 nucleotides align to TRBD2. Germline values: CDR1 MNHNY, CDR2 SVGAGI (reference sequence). The ends lost 2 bases at V and 7 bases at J; junction bases unmatched: 7. The CDR3 covers 15 residues. This CDR3 reads CASSYPGTSFNEQFF. The CDR3 DNA is TGTGCCAGCAGTTACCCGGGGACTAGTTTTAATGAGCAGTTCTTC.

J is TRBJ2-3 and V is TRBV12-3 or TRBV12-4; D tentatively fits TRBD1 or TRBD2 (5 bases each). The V end lost 6 bases, the J end lost 11 bases, and 12 bases lay between the germline ends. The CDR3 sequence is 11 residues long. The CDR3 DNA sequence: TGTGCCAGCAGCAGGGACCCGGAGCAGTATTTT. Protein product: CASSRDPEQYF.

V usage is TRBV27 and J usage is TRBJ2-1; weak D call: TRBD2 (6 bases). Between the trimmed V and J ends, which lost 6 bases and 8 bases, there was a span of 14 bases. The germline CDR1 and CDR2 sequences are MNHEY and SMNVEV (reference sequence). CDR3 size: 13 residues. The CDR3 DNA sequence: TGTGCCAGCAGGCTATCACTAGCCTATGAGCAGTTCTTC. The encoded protein is CASRLSLAYEQFF.

V usage is TRBV2 and J usage is TRBJ1-6, with D unresolved. The CDR3 contains 14 residues. The ends were cut back, 2 bases at V and 2 bases at J, with 4 bases in the middle. From germline, CDR1 is SNHLY and CDR2 FYNNEI. The CDR3 DNA reads TGTGCCAGCAGTGAACATGCCTATAATTCACCCCTCCACTTT. Amino acid sequence: CASSEHAYNSPLHF.

The chain employs TRBV6-5 and TRBJ2-6; TRBD1 might be the D (6 bases). The CDR3 consists of 15 residues. Deletions cut 6 bases from V and 4 bases from J, with 13 bases between. Germline V gives CDR1 MNHEY, CDR2 SVGAGI. The CDR3 loop is CASSAGDDGANVLTF. The CDR3 nucleotides read TGTGCCAGCAGCGCAGGGGATGACGGGGCCAACGTCCTGACTTTC.

In its sample, this clonotype was seen once. The chain links TRBV18 to TRBJ2-5; no clear D. With 3 bases removed from V and 1 base from J, the gap between germline ends came to 15 bases. This CDR3 contains 16 residues. Germline CDR1 and CDR2: KGHSH and LQKENI. CDR3 sequence reads: CASSPIRTQAQETQYF. Here the CDR3 DNA reads TGTGCCAGCTCACCTATTCGGACGCAAGCCCAAGAGACCCAGTACTTC.

This clonotype was seen more than once but under ten times. The genes are TRBV5-1 and TRBJ2-3; the D is unclear. Germline lookup yields CDR1 SGHRS and CDR2 YFSETQ. V was shortened by 0 bases and J by 2 bases, with 10 bases between the two germline ends. The length of the CDR3 is 15 residues. CDR3 residues: CASSLVADSTDTQYF. Written as DNA, the CDR3 is TGCGCCAGCAGCTTGGTGGCAGACTCCACAGATACGCAGTATTTT.

This chain connects TRBV29-1 to TRBJ2-1, with 9 nucleotides matching TRBD2. The CDR3 runs 13 residues. Germline CDR1 SQVTM, CDR2 ANQGSEA. V gave up 5 bases and J gave up 4 bases; unmatched junction bases: 3. The CDR3 sequence is CSVPSGEYNEQFF. CDR3 bases: TGCAGCGTTCCTAGCGGGGAGTACAATGAGCAGTTCTTC.

The chain combines TRBV20-1 with TRBJ1-1, with TRBD1 matching 7 bases. Germline loops: CDR1 DFQATT, CDR2 SNEGSKA (reference sequence). The CDR3 consists of 15 residues. The trim removed 2 bases at V and 3 bases at J, leaving 9 bases unmatched. As DNA, the CDR3 is TGCAGTGCTAGACCGGCTCAGGGGGGCTACACTGAAGCTTTCTTT. Its protein is CSARPAQGGYTEAFF.

V usage is TRBV7-9 and J usage is TRBJ1-1; a possible D gene is TRBD1 (6 bases). Trimming took off 3 bases at V and 6 bases at J, with 14 bases between the two ends. Germline-derived CDR1 and CDR2 are SEHNR and FQNEAQ (reference sequence). CDR3 length: 14 residues. CDR3 in amino acids: CASSFAGAAAEAFF. CDR3 DNA: TGTGCCAGCAGCTTCGCAGGGGCGGCGGCTGAAGCTTTCTTT.

V usage is TRBV7-9 and J usage is TRBJ2-1; no definite D call. Germline loops: CDR1 SEHNR, CDR2 FQNEAQ (reference sequence). CDR3 size: 14 residues. Trimming took off 2 bases at V and 5 bases at J, with 10 bases between the two ends. Here the CDR3 reads CASSLSAWDNEQFF. In nucleotides, the CDR3 is TGTGCCAGCAGCTTATCCGCCTGGGACAATGAGCAGTTCTTC.

The chain employs TRBV20-1 and TRBJ1-6; D not certain. CDR3 length: 16 residues. The germline V and J ends were trimmed by 6 bases and 4 bases, with 19 bases remaining between them. CDR1 and CDR2 (germline): DFQATT, SNEGSKA (reference sequence). The CDR3 here is CSASGIDGVYNSPLHF. CDR3 DNA sequence: TGCAGTGCCAGCGGAATTGACGGGGTGTATAATTCACCCCTCCACTTT.

This clonotype was seen a few times. The chain joins TRBV20-1 to TRBJ2-3, with D uncertain. The CDR3 loop spans 13 amino acids. Trimming took 1 base from V and 5 from J, leaving 10 bases between them. Germline V CDR1 and CDR2: DFQATT, SNEGSKA (reference sequence). The CDR3 DNA follows: TGCAGTGCTAGAGGGCCGGGTATAGATACGCAGTATTTT. This translates into CSARGPGIDTQYF.